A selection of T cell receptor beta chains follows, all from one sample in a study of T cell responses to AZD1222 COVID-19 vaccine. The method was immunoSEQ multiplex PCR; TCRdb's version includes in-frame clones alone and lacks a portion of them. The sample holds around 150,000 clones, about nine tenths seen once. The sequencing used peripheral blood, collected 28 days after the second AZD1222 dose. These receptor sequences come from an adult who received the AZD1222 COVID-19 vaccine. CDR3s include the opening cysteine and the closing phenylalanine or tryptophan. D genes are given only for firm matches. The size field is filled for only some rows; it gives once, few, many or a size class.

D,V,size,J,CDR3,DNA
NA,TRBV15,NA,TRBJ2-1,CATSRTTLPEFF,TGTGCCACTTCGAGGACTACTCTCCCGGAGTTCTTC
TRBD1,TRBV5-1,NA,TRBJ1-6,CASSPETGHNSPLHF,TGCGCCAGCAGCCCGGAGACAGGGCACAATTCACCCCTCCACTTT
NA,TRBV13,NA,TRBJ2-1,CASSTPTSSEQFF,TGTGCCAGCAGCACTCCGACTAGTTCTGAGCAGTTCTTC
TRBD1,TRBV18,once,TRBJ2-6,CASSLSTPGQGSGANVLTF,TGTGCCAGCTCACTCTCTACCCCCGGACAGGGGTCTGGGGCCAACGTCCTGACTTTC
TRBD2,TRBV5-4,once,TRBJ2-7,CASSLLASSYEQYF,TGTGCCAGCAGCTTACTAGCGTCCTCCTACGAGCAGTACTTC
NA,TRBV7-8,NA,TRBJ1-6,CASRLRVGGGGNSPLHF,TGTGCCAGCAGACTCCGAGTCGGGGGCGGTGGTAATTCACCCCTCCACTTT
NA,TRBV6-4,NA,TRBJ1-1,CASSGRQPMNTEAFF,TGTGCCAGCAGTGGCCGACAGCCCATGAACACTGAAGCTTTCTTT
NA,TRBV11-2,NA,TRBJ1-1,CASSFSNIMNTEAFF,TGTGCCAGCAGCTTCAGTAATATTATGAACACTGAAGCTTTCTTT
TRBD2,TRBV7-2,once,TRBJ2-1,CASSLGLAGGPRFF,TGTGCCAGCAGCTTAGGACTAGCGGGAGGGCCGCGATTCTTC
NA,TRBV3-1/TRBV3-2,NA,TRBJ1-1,CASSQQNTEAFF,TGTGCCAGCAGCCAACAGAACACTGAAGCTTTCTTT
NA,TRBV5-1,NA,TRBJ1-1,CASSGNTGWAEAFF,TGCGCCAGCAGCGGAAATACAGGGTGGGCTGAAGCTTTCTTT
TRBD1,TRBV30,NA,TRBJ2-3,CAWSSGQGATDTQYF,TGTGCCTGGAGTTCGGGACAGGGGGCAACAGATACGCAGTATTTT
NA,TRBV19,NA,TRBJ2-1,CASKSSSSYNEQFF,TGTGCCAGTAAGTCCAGTAGCTCCTACAATGAGCAGTTCTTC
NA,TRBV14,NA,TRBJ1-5,CASSRGAAQPQHF,TGTGCCAGCAGCCGGGGGGCTGCTCAGCCCCAGCATTTT
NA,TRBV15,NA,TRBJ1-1,CATSRERGVPEAFF,TGTGCCACCAGCAGAGAACGGGGGGTCCCTGAAGCTTTCTTT
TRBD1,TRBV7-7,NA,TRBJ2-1,CASSPRDRGANEQFF,TGTGCCAGCAGCCCCCGGGACAGGGGTGCCAATGAGCAGTTCTTC
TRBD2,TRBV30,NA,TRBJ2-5,CAWSVLNSGKETQYF,TGTGCCTGGAGTGTACTGAATAGCGGGAAAGAGACCCAGTACTTC
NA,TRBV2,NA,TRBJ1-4,CASSVIETLFF,TGTGCCAGCAGTGTAATCGAAACTCTGTTTTTT
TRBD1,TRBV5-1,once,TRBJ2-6,CASSLIGTGSSGANVLTF,TGCGCCAGCAGCCTAATAGGGACAGGGAGCTCTGGGGCCAACGTCCTGACTTTC
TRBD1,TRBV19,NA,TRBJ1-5,CASSIYSPGGSQPQHF,TGTGCCAGTAGTATTTATAGCCCAGGGGGCAGTCAGCCCCAGCATTTT
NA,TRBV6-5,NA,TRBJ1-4,CATRSPGGAQEKLFF,TGTGCCACCCGTTCGCCCGGGGGGGCTCAAGAAAAACTGTTTTTT
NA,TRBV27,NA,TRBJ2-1,CASSLGPGDMSQIGSYNEQFF,TGTGCCAGCAGTTTAGGCCCTGGGGACATGTCCCAAATTGGCTCCTACAATGAGCAGTTCTTC
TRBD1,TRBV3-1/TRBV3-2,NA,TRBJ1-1,CASSQTGGRTEAFF,TGTGCCAGCAGCCAAACAGGGGGCCGGACTGAAGCTTTCTTT
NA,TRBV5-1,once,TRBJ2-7,CASSLVGDREQYF,TGCGCCAGCAGCTTGGTGGGGGACCGCGAGCAGTACTTC
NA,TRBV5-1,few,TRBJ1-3,CASSLASGNGNTIYF,TGCGCCAGCAGCTTGGCGTCAGGGAATGGAAACACCATATATTTT
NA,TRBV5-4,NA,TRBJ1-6,CASSLEAASNSPLHF,TGTGCCAGCAGCTTGGAAGCAGCATCTAATTCACCCCTCCACTTT
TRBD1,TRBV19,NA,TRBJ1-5,CASSINHQGANQPQHF,TGTGCCAGTAGTATCAATCATCAGGGGGCGAATCAGCCCCAGCATTTT
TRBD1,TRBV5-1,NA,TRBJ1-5,CASSPGQPDQPQHF,TGCGCCAGCAGCCCGGGACAGCCAGATCAGCCCCAGCATTTT
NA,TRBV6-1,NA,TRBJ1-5,CASSEPRPRGGMSNQPQHF,TGTGCCAGCAGTGAACCCCGCCCGAGGGGGGGCATGAGCAATCAGCCCCAGCATTTT
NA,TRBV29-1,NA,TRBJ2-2,CSVRWTGELFF,TGCAGCGTTCGATGGACCGGGGAGCTGTTTTTT
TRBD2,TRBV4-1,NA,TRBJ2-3,CASSQTPGLAGITDTQYF,TGCGCCAGCAGCCAAACACCGGGACTAGCGGGAATCACAGATACGCAGTATTTT
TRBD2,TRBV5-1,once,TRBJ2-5,CASTLTSGQETQYF,TGCGCCAGCACCTTGACTAGCGGCCAAGAGACCCAGTACTTC
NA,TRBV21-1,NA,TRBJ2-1,CASSKGVSRSVNEQFF,TGTGCCAGCAGCAAAGGGGTTAGTCGGTCCGTCAATGAGCAGTTCTTC
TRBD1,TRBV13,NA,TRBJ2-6,CASSPRAGTVSGANVLTF,TGTGCCAGCAGCCCTCGAGCCGGGACAGTCTCTGGGGCCAACGTCCTGACTTTC
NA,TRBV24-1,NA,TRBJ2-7,CATSGGQRAYEQYF,TGTGCCACCAGCGGCGGACAGCGGGCCTACGAGCAGTACTTC
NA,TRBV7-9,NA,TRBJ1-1,CASSPEADTEAFF,TGTGCCAGCAGCCCTGAGGCGGACACTGAAGCTTTCTTT
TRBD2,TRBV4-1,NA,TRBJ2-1,CASSRTSGRTHGHNEQFF,TGCGCCAGCAGCCGGACTAGCGGGAGGACCCACGGCCACAATGAGCAGTTCTTC
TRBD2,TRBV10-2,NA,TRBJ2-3,CASMGLAGDPTQYF,TGCGCCAGCATGGGACTAGCGGGGGACCCAACGCAGTATTTT
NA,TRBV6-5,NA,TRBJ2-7,CASSPGPPSYEQYF,TGTGCCAGCAGCCCGGGCCCCCCTTCCTACGAGCAGTACTTC
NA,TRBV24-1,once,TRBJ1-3,CATSAADSGNTIYF,TGTGCCACCAGTGCGGCAGACTCTGGAAACACCATATATTTT
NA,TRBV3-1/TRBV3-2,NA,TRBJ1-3,CASSRFDSLGRGRNTIYF,TGTGCCAGCAGCCGATTTGACAGTTTGGGGAGAGGACGAAACACCATATATTTT
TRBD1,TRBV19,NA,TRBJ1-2,CASSPGQDYGYTF,TGTGCCAGTAGCCCCGGACAGGACTATGGCTACACCTTC
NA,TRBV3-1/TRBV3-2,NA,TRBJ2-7,CASSQEASPIYEQYF,TGTGCCAGCAGCCAAGAGGCCTCCCCGATCTACGAGCAGTACTTC
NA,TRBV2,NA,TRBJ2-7,CASSIATYEQYF,TGTGCCAGCAGTATAGCGACCTACGAGCAGTACTTC
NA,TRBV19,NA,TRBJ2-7,CASSWRDSGYEQYF,TGTGCCAGTAGTTGGAGGGATTCGGGCTACGAGCAGTACTTC
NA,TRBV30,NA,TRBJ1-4,CAWAGQGSGEKLFF,TGTGCCTGGGCCGGGCAGGGCAGTGGTGAAAAACTGTTTTTT
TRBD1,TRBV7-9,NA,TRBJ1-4,CASSQGQGNEKLFF,TGTGCCAGCAGCCAGGGACAGGGGAATGAAAAACTGTTTTTT
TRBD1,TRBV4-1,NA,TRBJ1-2,CASSKGQGNYGYTF,TGCGCCAGCAGCAAAGGACAGGGAAACTATGGCTACACCTTC
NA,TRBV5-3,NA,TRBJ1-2,CARSLEGRDYGYTF,TGTGCCAGAAGCTTGGAGGGCAGGGACTATGGCTACACCTTC
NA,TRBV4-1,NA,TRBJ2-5,CASSQDPSQETQYF,TGCGCCAGCAGCCAAGATCCTTCTCAAGAGACCCAGTACTTC
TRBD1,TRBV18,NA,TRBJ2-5,CASSPRQGAETQYF,TGTGCCAGCTCACCACGGCAGGGGGCGGAGACCCAGTACTTC
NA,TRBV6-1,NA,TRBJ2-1,CASSDDIPYNEQFF,TGTGCCAGCAGTGATGACATTCCCTACAATGAGCAGTTCTTC